The 23 T cell receptor beta chains reported below all come from one sample, sequenced in a study of Graves' ophthalmopathy and Graves' hyperthyroidism. Using RNA transcripts, the TCR beta CDR3 regions were amplified. HTBI-primed first-round RT-PCR preceded second-round multiplex PCR. Each CDR3 protein gets one entry after TCRdb re-called the multiplex PCR reads with MiXCR. Of some 1.1 million distinct CDR3 sequences in the sample, roughly two fifths were seen once. Sequenced input: peripheral blood or thyroid tissue (not recorded which). These receptors came from an adult man with Graves' hyperthyroidism.

The V and J genes are TRBV2 and TRBJ2-7, with D perhaps given as TRBD1 or TRBD2 (5 bases each). CDR1 is SNHLY and CDR2 is FYNNEI in the germline V gene. CDR3 length: 13 amino acids. V lost 5 bases and J 8 bases, leaving 16 bases between the germline ends. CDR3 amino acids: CASSWDPGNKQYF. Here the CDR3 DNA reads TGTGCCAGCAGTTGGGACCCGGGGAACAAGCAGTACTTC.

The V call is TRBV24-1, the J call TRBJ1-3, with D possibly being TRBD1 (5 bases). The CDR3 contains 15 residues. CDR1 and CDR2 from the germline V gene are KGHDR and SFDVKD. V was trimmed by 4 bases and J by 0 bases, leaving 9 bases between them. CDR3 region: CATSDPGTSGNTIYF. The DNA for the CDR3 is TGTGCCACCAGTGACCCGGGGACCTCTGGAAACACCATATATTTT.

The chain combines TRBV2 with TRBJ1-2, with TRBD1 as a possible D gene (5 bases). Germline assignment: CDR1 SNHLY and CDR2 FYNNEI. V was shortened by 8 bases and J by 6 bases, with 10 bases between the two germline ends. The CDR3 loop spans 11 amino acids. The DNA for the CDR3 is TGTGCCAGCGGGGACGCTAATGGCTACACCTTC. This translates into CASGDANGYTF. The whole variable domain, remainder taken from reference TRBV2 and TRBJ1-2, is EPEVTQTPSHQVTQMGQEVILRCVPISNHLYFYWYRQILGQKVEFLVSFYNNEISEKSEIFDDQFSVERPDGSNFTLKIRSTKLEDSAMYFCASGDANGYTFGSGTRLTVV.

On this clonotype itself: The junction departs from germline at one end; a sequencing error may be responsible. V and J are TRBV4-3 and TRBJ2-7, with 8 bases fitting TRBD2. This CDR3 is built from 18 residues. Looked up from germline, CDR1 is LGHNA and CDR2 is YSLEER. This chain's CDR3 is CVSSQGSIQASGSYEQYF. The CDR3 DNA sequence: TGCGTCAGCAGCCAAGGGTCGATTCAGGCTAGCGGGTCCTACGAGCAGTACTTC.

The genes are TRBV28 and TRBJ1-2, with D possibly being TRBD1 (6 bases). Looked up from germline, CDR1 is MDHEN and CDR2 is SYDVKM. This CDR3 is 15 amino acids long. The V end was cut by 5 bases, the J end by 6 bases, with 19 bases between. CDR3 sequence reads: CASSTKRGAHHGYTF. CDR3 DNA sequence: TGTGCCAGCAGTACAAAGAGGGGGGCACACCATGGCTACACCTTC.

Details on this clonotype: This may stem from a read error, because a much larger clone lies one nucleotide away. V usage is TRBV9 and J usage is TRBJ1-1; a weak D match, TRBD1 (6 bases). Trimming removed 9 bases at V and 3 bases at J, with 18 bases between. The CDR3 totals 14 residues. Germline CDR1 reads SGDLS; CDR2 reads YYNGEE. CDR3 residues: CAISFGTRHTEAFF. For the CDR3, the DNA is TGTGCCATCAGTTTCGGGACACGTCACACTGAAGCTTTCTTT.

This clonotype was recorded at least ten times. The genes are TRBV29-1 and TRBJ2-7; 7 bases match TRBD1. V shed 6 bases, J shed 2 bases, and the junction held 7 bases outside the gene matches. The germline gives CDR1 SQVTM, CDR2 ANQGSEA. CDR3 length: 13 amino acids. Here the CDR3 DNA reads TGCAGCGTCCGGACAGGCACTACCTACGAGCAGTACTTC. This translates into CSVRTGTTYEQYF.

This clonotype was observed at least ten times. The gene calls are TRBV7-9 and TRBJ2-6; TRBD2 agrees at 9 bases. V shed 5 bases and J 4 bases; nucleotides not matched to a gene: 3. The CDR3 extends over 15 amino acids. Germline assignment: CDR1 SEHNR and CDR2 FQNEAQ (reference sequence). This CDR3 reads CASSRTSEGANVLTF. CDR3 coding DNA: TGTGCCAGCAGCCGGACTAGCGAGGGGGCCAACGTCCTGACTTTC.

V is TRBV20-1 and J is TRBJ2-7; tentative D call: TRBD2 (5 bases). Deletions cut 3 bases from V and 0 bases from J, with 9 bases between. CDR1 and CDR2 (germline): DFQATT, SNEGSKA (reference sequence). This CDR3 is built from 13 residues. CDR3 nucleotide sequence: TGCAGTGCTAGGAAGCGGAACTCCTACGAGCAGTACTTC. This encodes CSARKRNSYEQYF.

In its sample, this clonotype was seen a few times. This chain uses TRBV19 with TRBJ2-2; D might be TRBD1 (6 bases). Germline V gene lookup returns CDR1 LNHDA and CDR2 SQIVND (reference sequence). CDR3 length equals 14 residues. The V end was cut by 6 bases, the J end by 6 bases, with 14 bases between. The CDR3 reads CASRRDRSSGELFF. CDR3 sequence (DNA): TGTGCCAGTAGAAGAGACAGGTCCTCCGGGGAGCTGTTTTTT.

The rearrangement joins TRBV7-9 to TRBJ2-7; D may be TRBD1 or TRBD2 (5 bases each). Trimming removed 3 bases at V and 3 bases at J, with 12 bases between. Germline V gene sequence: CDR1 SEHNR, CDR2 FQNEAQ (reference sequence). CDR3 length: 14 amino acids. The CDR3 region is CASSFEGPGYEQYF. The CDR3 region has the DNA TGTGCCAGCAGCTTTGAGGGGCCAGGCTACGAGCAGTACTTC.

This clonotype was counted at least ten times. The chain has TRBV15 and TRBJ1-5; D call uncertain. CDR1 is LNHNV, CDR2 YYDKDF, per germline (reference sequence). V lost 5 bases and J 1 base, leaving 9 bases between the germline ends. The CDR3 is 14 residues long. In DNA, the CDR3 is TGTGCCACCAGCGGGGTCGGGAGCAATCAGCCCCAGCATTTT. This gives the protein CATSGVGSNQPQHF.

A word on this clonotype: An end of the junction does not agree with germline; a read error may underlie this. The gene calls are TRBV7-9 and TRBJ1-1; D is undetermined. This CDR3 region has 13 residues. Per germline, CDR1 SEHNR and CDR2 FQNEAQ (reference sequence). CDR3 in DNA: TGTGCCAGCAGCAGGTATGAGGGCACTGAAGCTTCCTTT. This codes for CASSRYEGTEASF.

The V gene is TRBV2, the J gene TRBJ1-3, with 10 bases that match TRBD1. This CDR3 region has 16 residues. The trim removed 6 bases at V and 2 bases at J, leaving 7 bases unmatched. Germline V gene data show CDR1 as SNHLY and CDR2 as FYNNEI. Here the CDR3 reads CASRIPGQGTGNTIYF. CDR3 DNA sequence: TGTGCCAGCAGGATCCCGGGACAGGGGACTGGAAACACCATATATTTT.

This clonotype was counted a few times. The chain carries TRBV12-3 or TRBV12-4 and TRBJ2-7; D not certain. The V gene lost 10 bases and the J gene lost 4 bases, with 17 bases spanning the gap. The CDR3 has 13 residues. DNA of the CDR3: TGTGCCACCAAGAGACACGGTGGGTACGAGCAGTACTTC. Translated: CATKRHGGYEQYF.

This clonotype was seen once. An end of the junction differs from the germline gene, which may be a read error. The chain joins TRBV7-9 to TRBJ1-2, with D unresolved. The CDR3 consists of 14 residues. The germline gives CDR1 SEHNR, CDR2 FQNEAQ (reference sequence). The CDR3 nucleotides are TGCGCCAGCAGCCAAGAAGGAGCGTTGGGCGGCTACACCTTC. Amino acids: CASSQEGALGGYTF.

This clonotype was counted only a few times. This chain joins TRBV11-2 and TRBJ2-5, with 8 bases aligning to TRBD2. The CDR3 length is 15 residues. Germline CDR1 reads SGHAT; CDR2 reads FQNNGV. The junction had 10 bases not matched to a gene; V was cut back by 5 bases and J by 5 bases. The CDR3 DNA is TGTGCCAGCAGCGACGGGACTAGGGGGGGGGAGACCCAGTACTTC. This translates into CASSDGTRGGETQYF.

At least ten counts were recorded for this clonotype. The rearrangement links TRBV5-1 to TRBJ1-5; 7 positions agree with TRBD1. The V gene's germline CDR1 is SGHRS and CDR2 YFSETQ. CDR3 size: 15 residues. V lost 2 bases and J lost 1; bases outside the gene matches: 3. DNA of the CDR3: TGCGCCAGCAGCTTACAGGGGATGAGCAATCAGCCCCAGCATTTT. Translation gives CASSLQGMSNQPQHF. Full variable domain (outside the CDR3, taken from reference TRBV5-1 and TRBJ1-5): KAGVTQTPRYLIKTRGQQVTLSCSPISGHRSVSWYQQTPGQGLQFLFEYFSETQRNKGNFPGRFSGRQFSNSRSEMNVSTLELGDSALYLCASSLQGMSNQPQHFGDGTRLSIL.

This clonotype appeared many times. This rearrangement joins TRBV12-3 or TRBV12-4 to TRBJ2-2, with TRBD1 identical over 8 bases. J was trimmed by 4 bases and V by 9 bases; bases with no gene match: 1. The CDR3 is made up of 12 amino acids. The CDR3 sequence: CASTGGTGELFF. CDR3 coding DNA: TGTGCCAGTACAGGGGGCACCGGGGAGCTGTTTTTT.

Many counts were recorded for this clonotype. This chain links TRBV7-3 with TRBJ1-2; TRBD1 might be the D (6 bases). V dropped 5 bases and J dropped 9 bases, with 16 bases sitting between them. CDR1 SGHTA and CDR2 FQGTGA come from the germline V gene. This CDR3 is 13 amino acids long. CDR3: CASSPGAGPSYTF. CDR3 sequence (DNA): TGTGCCAGCAGCCCGGGGGCAGGGCCCAGCTACACCTTC.

In this sample, this clonotype turned up many times. The J gene is TRBJ2-2, the V gene TRBV7-2, with 8 bases matching TRBD2. The germline V gene encodes CDR1 SGHTA and CDR2 FQGNSA. The junction had 9 bases not matched to a gene; V was cut back by 5 bases and J by 7 bases. The CDR3 length is 15 residues. CDR3 bases: TGTGCCAGCAGCCCGGCGGGACTAGATGGCGGGGAGCTGTTTTTT. It codes for CASSPAGLDGGELFF.

This clonotype was seen a few times. V usage is TRBV19 and J usage is TRBJ1-5; D gene unclear. V was clipped by 5 bases and J by 2 bases, with 13 bases between them. The length of the CDR3 is 15 residues. Germline assignment: CDR1 LNHDA and CDR2 SQIVND (reference sequence). The CDR3 reads CASSEQTKRNQPQHF. For the CDR3, the DNA is TGTGCCAGTAGTGAACAGACGAAACGCAATCAGCCCCAGCATTTT.

This chain uses TRBV10-2 with TRBJ1-1, with 7 bases lining up with TRBD1. With 7 bases clipped from V and 5 bases from J, the junction kept 10 bases outside the gene matches. CDR3 length: 14 residues. Germline assignment: CDR1 WSHSY and CDR2 SAAADI. For the CDR3, the DNA is TGCGCCAGCACCAAAGGGGGCGAGGTTACTGAAGCTTTCTTT. This translates into CASTKGGEVTEAFF.